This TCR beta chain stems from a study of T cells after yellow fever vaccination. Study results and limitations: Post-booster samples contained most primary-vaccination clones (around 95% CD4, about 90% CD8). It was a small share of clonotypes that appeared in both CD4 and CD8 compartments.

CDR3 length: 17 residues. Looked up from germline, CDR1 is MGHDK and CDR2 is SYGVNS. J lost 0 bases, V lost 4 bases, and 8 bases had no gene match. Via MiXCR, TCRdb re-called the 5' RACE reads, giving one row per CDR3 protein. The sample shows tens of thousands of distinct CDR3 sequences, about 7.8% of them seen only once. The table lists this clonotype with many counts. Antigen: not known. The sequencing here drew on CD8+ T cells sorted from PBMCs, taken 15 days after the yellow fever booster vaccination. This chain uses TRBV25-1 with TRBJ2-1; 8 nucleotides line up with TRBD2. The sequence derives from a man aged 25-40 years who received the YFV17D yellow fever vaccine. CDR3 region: CASSGSGLAHSYNEQFF. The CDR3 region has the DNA TGTGCCAGCAGTGGATCAGGACTAGCACACTCCTACAATGAGCAGTTCTTC.